This TCR beta chain was captured in a study of cytomegalovirus exposure and HLA in healthy donors. Amplification used 60 Vbeta primers and 13 Jbeta primers. Generated by immunoSEQ multiplex PCR, the TCRdb table keeps only in-frame clones and is missing some. The profile shows 50,000 to 65,000 clones, just under 75% of them singletons. This CDR3 contains 14 residues. Germline CDR1 and CDR2: MNHEY and SMNVEV (reference sequence). V was clipped by 3 bases and J by 8 bases; unmatched bases: 6. This clonotype was sampled from a woman in her 30s in good health and CMV-seronegative. The chain couples TRBV27 to TRBJ1-2; TRBD1 aligns across 10 bases. The sequenced sample consisted of PBMCs. The CDR3 region has the DNA TGTGCCAGCAGTTTCGGTCGGGACAGGGGAGGCTACACCTTC. Encoded protein: CASSFGRDRGGYTF.